The rows below give T cell receptor beta chains drawn from one sample of a study of blood T cell repertoires in COVID-19. TCRdb keeps only in-frame clones here, not all; method: immunoSEQ multiplex PCR. This table has 90,000 to 140,000 clones, around 81% appearing once. The sample was peripheral blood. These receptors all stem from a man at least 80 years old with acute or convalescent COVID-19. The CDR3 runs from the conserved cysteine through the conserved F or W. The D gene is left open where the match is weak. Rows give clone size only sometimes, using once, few, many, or a class for an expanded clone.

TRBJ2-1 | NA | TRBD2 | TRBV5-1 | CASSRFGGVHEQFF | TGCGCCAGCAGCCGCTTCGGGGGGGTCCATGAGCAGTTCTTC
TRBJ2-7 | NA | TRBD1 | TRBV19 | CASSWPGQGAVEQYF | TGTGCCAGTAGTTGGCCGGGACAGGGGGCTGTCGAGCAGTACTTC
TRBJ1-2 | NA | TRBD1 | TRBV9 | CASSARDRGRGGYTF | TGTGCCAGCAGCGCTAGAGACAGGGGGCGAGGTGGCTACACCTTC
TRBJ2-1 | few | NA | TRBV7-2 | CASSLYVRGDSSYNEQFF | TGTGCCAGCAGCCTTTATGTGCGGGGTGATAGCTCCTACAATGAGCAGTTCTTC
TRBJ2-2 | NA | NA | TRBV14 | CASGLLPNTGELFF | TGTGCCAGCGGACTCTTACCCAACACCGGGGAGCTGTTTTTT
TRBJ1-4 | NA | NA | TRBV7-9 | CASSLSQLSPNEKLFF | TGTGCCAGCAGCTTATCACAGCTGAGTCCCAATGAAAAACTGTTTTTT
TRBJ1-5 | NA | NA | TRBV28 | CASRHTIQPQHF | TGTGCCAGCAGGCATACAATACAGCCCCAGCATTTT
TRBJ2-5 | NA | NA | TRBV7-3 | CASSLMRTEETQYF | TGTGCCAGCAGCTTAATGAGGACAGAAGAGACCCAGTACTTC
TRBJ1-4 | NA | NA | TRBV30 | CAWSVHGSEKLFF | TGTGCCTGGAGTGTACACGGGAGTGAAAAACTGTTTTTT
TRBJ1-5 | NA | NA | TRBV7-3 | CASSSPRPRGPRNQPQHF | TGTGCCAGCAGCTCACCCCGCCCCAGGGGACCACGAAATCAGCCCCAGCATTTT
TRBJ1-1 | NA | NA | TRBV2 | CASGAALMNTEAFF | TGTGCCAGCGGGGCAGCCCTTATGAACACTGAAGCTTTCTTT
TRBJ2-7 | NA | TRBD1 | TRBV28 | CASSSGTGGYEQYF | TGTGCCAGCAGCTCCGGGACAGGGGGCTACGAGCAGTACTTC
TRBJ2-2 | NA | TRBD1 | TRBV30 | CAWSAGTGGRELFF | TGTGCCTGGAGTGCCGGGACAGGGGGAAGGGAGCTGTTTTTT
TRBJ2-5 | NA | NA | TRBV5-1 | CASSLQGGSSQETQYF | TGCGCCAGCAGCTTACAGGGAGGGAGTAGTCAAGAGACCCAGTACTTC
TRBJ1-4 | NA | NA | TRBV28 | CASSSRTAINEKLFF | TGTGCCAGCAGTTCCCGGACAGCCATCAATGAAAAACTGTTTTTT
TRBJ2-1 | NA | NA | TRBV9 | CASSIHSSYNEQFF | TGTGCCAGCAGCATACACAGCTCCTACAATGAGCAGTTCTTC
TRBJ2-1 | few | TRBD1 | TRBV5-1 | CASSSPGGQGAYNEQFF | TGCGCCAGCAGCTCTCCAGGGGGACAGGGGGCCTACAATGAGCAGTTCTTC
TRBJ1-3 | few | NA | TRBV5-1 | CASNNAGPTSGNTIYF | TGCGCCAGCAACAACGCGGGACCGACCTCTGGAAACACCATATATTTT
TRBJ2-7 | NA | TRBD2 | TRBV4-2 | CASSHSGTSGSSVHEQYF | TGTGCCAGCAGCCATTCCGGGACTAGCGGGAGCTCTGTGCACGAGCAGTACTTC
TRBJ1-6 | NA | TRBD1 | TRBV3-1/TRBV3-2 | CASSLLGTDNSPLHF | TGTGCCAGCAGCCTGTTAGGGACAGATAATTCACCCCTCCACTTT
TRBJ2-5 | NA | NA | TRBV7-9 | CASSYRAQETQYF | TGTGCCAGCAGCTACAGGGCGCAAGAGACCCAGTACTTC
TRBJ1-2 | NA | NA | TRBV4-3 | CASSQDLAGVYGYTF | TGCGCCAGCAGCCAAGATCTGGCGGGGGTCTATGGCTACACCTTC
TRBJ2-7 | NA | NA | TRBV7-9 | CASSLGAEANEQYF | TGTGCCAGCAGCTTAGGAGCCGAGGCCAACGAGCAGTACTTC
TRBJ2-5 | NA | TRBD2 | TRBV9 | CASSVDGLAAEYF | TGTGCCAGCAGCGTAGATGGACTAGCGGCTGAGTACTTC
TRBJ2-1 | NA | TRBD1 | TRBV18 | CASSPGQGTYNEQFF | TGTGCCAGCTCACCGGGACAGGGTACCTACAATGAGCAGTTCTTC
TRBJ2-3 | NA | NA | TRBV24-1 | CATSKSGTQYF | TGTGCCACCAGTAAGTCGGGTACGCAGTATTTT
TRBJ1-1 | NA | TRBD1 | TRBV6-5 | CASSVQGANTEAFF | TGTGCCAGCAGCGTACAGGGGGCGAACACTGAAGCTTTCTTT
TRBJ1-5 | NA | TRBD1 | TRBV19 | CASSIEAGGQPQHF | TGTGCCAGTAGTATAGAGGCAGGGGGGCAGCCCCAGCATTTT